The T cell receptor beta chain described here comes from a study of blood T cells in healthy people across ages. Germline V gene sequence: CDR1 SGHDT, CDR2 YYEEEE. J gave up 4 bases and V 4 bases, and 8 bases lay outside the gene matches. The CDR3 spans 16 residues. For the second PCR, which ran for about 7 to 11 cycles, a sample-barcoded 5' primer and a J-beta primer mix were used. TCRdb fed the 5' RACE reads into MiXCR, producing one record per CDR3 protein. The table records roughly 1,500,000 distinct CDR3 sequences, about 35% of them present only once. Notes on the study in general: Diversity estimates from one million T cells were considered underestimates.

Notes on this clonotype: What it binds is unknown.

Sequencing was done on a sample of blood. The chain joins TRBV5-6 to TRBJ1-1; 12 bases line up with TRBD1. This TCR came from a woman in her 30s in good health. Here the CDR3 reads CASSPGTGGWGTEAFF. The CDR3, as DNA: TGTGCCAGCAGCCCCGGGACAGGGGGCTGGGGCACTGAAGCTTTCTTT. The full variable domain, in which reference TRBV5-6 and TRBJ1-1 provide the parts outside the CDR3, is DAGVTQSPTHLIKTRGQQVTLRCSPKSGHDTVSWYQQALGQGPQFIFQYYEEEERQRGNFPDRFSGHQFPNYSSELNVNALLLGDSALYLCASSPGTGGWGTEAFFGQGTRLTVV.